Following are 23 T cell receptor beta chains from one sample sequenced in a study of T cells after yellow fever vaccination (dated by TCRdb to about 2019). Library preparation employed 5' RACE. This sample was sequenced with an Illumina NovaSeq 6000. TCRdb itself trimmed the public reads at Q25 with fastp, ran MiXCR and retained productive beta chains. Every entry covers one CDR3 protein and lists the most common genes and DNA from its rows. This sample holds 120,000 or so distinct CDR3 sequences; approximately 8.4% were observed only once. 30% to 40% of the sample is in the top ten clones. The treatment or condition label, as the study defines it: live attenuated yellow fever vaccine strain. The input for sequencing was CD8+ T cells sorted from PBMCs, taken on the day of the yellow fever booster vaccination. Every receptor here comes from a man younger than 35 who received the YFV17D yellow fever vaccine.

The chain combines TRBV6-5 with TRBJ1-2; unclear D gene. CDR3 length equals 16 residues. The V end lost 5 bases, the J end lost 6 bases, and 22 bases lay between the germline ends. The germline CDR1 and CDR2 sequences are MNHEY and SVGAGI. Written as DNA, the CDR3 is TGTGCCAGCAGTACGCGAATGGACCCGAGACGGGATGGCTACACCTTC. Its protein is CASSTRMDPRRDGYTF.

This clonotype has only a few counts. The CDR3 DNA sequence: TGCAGCGCAGACACCCAGAACACCGGGGAGCTGTTTTTT. Its translation is CSADTQNTGELFF. The V and J genes are TRBV29-1 and TRBJ2-2; D gene ambiguous. The CDR3 is 13 residues long. Trimming cost V 7 bases and J 1 base, with 10 bases left between them. From germline, CDR1 is SQVTM and CDR2 ANQGSEA.

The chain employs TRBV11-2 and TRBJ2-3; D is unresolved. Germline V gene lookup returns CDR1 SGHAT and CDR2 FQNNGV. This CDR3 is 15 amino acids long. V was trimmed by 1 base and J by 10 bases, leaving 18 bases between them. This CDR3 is CASSLGSIPGVSQYF. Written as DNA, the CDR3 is TGTGCCAGCAGCTTAGGGTCCATCCCAGGCGTCTCGCAGTATTTT.

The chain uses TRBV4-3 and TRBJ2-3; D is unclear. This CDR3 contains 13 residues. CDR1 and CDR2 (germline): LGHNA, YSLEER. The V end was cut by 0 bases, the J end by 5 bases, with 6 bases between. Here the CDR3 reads CASSQEAGDTQYF. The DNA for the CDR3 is TGCGCCAGCAGCCAAGAGGCTGGAGATACGCAGTATTTT.

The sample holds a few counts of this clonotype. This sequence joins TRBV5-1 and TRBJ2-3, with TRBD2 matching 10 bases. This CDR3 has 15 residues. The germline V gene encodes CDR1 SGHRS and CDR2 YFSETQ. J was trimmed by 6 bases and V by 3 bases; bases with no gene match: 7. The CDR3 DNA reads TGCGCCAGCAGCTCCGAGCGGGGGGGCCTGGATACGCAGTATTTT. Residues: CASSSERGGLDTQYF. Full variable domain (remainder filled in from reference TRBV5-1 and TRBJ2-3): KAGVTQTPRYLIKTRGQQVTLSCSPISGHRSVSWYQQTPGQGLQFLFEYFSETQRNKGNFPGRFSGRQFSNSRSEMNVSTLELGDSALYLCASSSERGGLDTQYFGPGTRLTVL.

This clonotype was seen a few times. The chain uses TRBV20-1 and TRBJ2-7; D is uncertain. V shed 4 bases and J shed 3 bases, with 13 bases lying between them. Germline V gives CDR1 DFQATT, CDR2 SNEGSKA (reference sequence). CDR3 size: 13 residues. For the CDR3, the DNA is TGCAGTGCTAAGGGCGACGTTCACTACGAGCAGTACGTC. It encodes CSAKGDVHYEQYV.

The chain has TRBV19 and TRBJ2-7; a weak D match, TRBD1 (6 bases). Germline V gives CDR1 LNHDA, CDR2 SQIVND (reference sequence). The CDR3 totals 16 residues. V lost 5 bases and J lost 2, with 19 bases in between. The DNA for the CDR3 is TGTGCCAGTAGTCCGCATACTGCGACAGGCACCTACGAGCAGTACTTC. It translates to CASSPHTATGTYEQYF.

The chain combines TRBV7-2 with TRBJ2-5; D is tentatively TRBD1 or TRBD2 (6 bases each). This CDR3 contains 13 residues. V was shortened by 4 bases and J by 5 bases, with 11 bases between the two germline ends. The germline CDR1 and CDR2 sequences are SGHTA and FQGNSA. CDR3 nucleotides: TGTGCCAGCAGCTCAGAAGGGGGGGAGACCCAGTACTTC. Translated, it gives CASSSEGGETQYF. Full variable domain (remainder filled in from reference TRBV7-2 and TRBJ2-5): GAGVSQSPSNKVTEKGKDVELRCDPISGHTALYWYRQSLGQGLEFLIYFQGNSAPDKSGLPSDRFSAERTGGSVSTLTIQRTQQEDSAVYLCASSSEGGETQYFGPGTRLLVL.

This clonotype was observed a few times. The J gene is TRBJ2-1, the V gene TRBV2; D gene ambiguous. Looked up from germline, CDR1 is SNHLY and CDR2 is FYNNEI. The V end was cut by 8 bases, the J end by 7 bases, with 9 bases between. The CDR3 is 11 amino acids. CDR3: CASFGRNEQFF. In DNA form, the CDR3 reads TGTGCCAGCTTCGGGCGAAATGAGCAGTTCTTC. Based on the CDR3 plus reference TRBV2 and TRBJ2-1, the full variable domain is EPEVTQTPSHQVTQMGQEVILRCVPISNHLYFYWYRQILGQKVEFLVSFYNNEISEKSEIFDDQFSVERPDGSNFTLKIRSTKLEDSAMYFCASFGRNEQFFGPGTRLTVL.

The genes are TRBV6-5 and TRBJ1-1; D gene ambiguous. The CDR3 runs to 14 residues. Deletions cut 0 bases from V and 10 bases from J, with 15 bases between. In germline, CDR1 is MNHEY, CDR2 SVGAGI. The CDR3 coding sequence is TGTGCCAGCAGTTACTCCGGGAGGAGAGATGTAGCTTTCTTT. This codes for CASSYSGRRDVAFF.

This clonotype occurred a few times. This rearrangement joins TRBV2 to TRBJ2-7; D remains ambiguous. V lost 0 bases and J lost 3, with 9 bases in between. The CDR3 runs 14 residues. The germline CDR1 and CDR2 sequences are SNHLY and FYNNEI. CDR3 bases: TGTGCCAGCAGTGAAGCCGGACGAGACTACGAGCAGTACGTC. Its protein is CASSEAGRDYEQYV.

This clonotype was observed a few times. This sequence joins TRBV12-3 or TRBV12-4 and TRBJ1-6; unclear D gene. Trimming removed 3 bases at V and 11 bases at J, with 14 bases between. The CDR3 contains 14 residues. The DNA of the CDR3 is TGTGCCAGCAGTTTCGTTTACTTTCGAGCACCCCTCCACTTT. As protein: CASSFVYFRAPLHF.

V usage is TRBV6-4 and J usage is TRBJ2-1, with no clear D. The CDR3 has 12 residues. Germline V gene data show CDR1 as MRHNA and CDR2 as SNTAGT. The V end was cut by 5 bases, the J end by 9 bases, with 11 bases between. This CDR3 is CASSPPEGEQFF. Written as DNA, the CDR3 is TGTGCCAGCAGTCCTCCCGAAGGTGAGCAGTTCTTC.

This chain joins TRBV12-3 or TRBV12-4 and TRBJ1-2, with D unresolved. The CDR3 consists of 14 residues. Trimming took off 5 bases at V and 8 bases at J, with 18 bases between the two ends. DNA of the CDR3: TGTGCCAGCAGTCCTGATACAGCTATGGAAGGCTACACCTTC. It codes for CASSPDTAMEGYTF.

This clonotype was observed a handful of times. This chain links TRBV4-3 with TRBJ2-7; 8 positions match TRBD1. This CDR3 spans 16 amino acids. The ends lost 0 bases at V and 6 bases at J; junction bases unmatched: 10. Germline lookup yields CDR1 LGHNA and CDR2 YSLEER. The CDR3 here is CASSQDWGQAVGEQYF. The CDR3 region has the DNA TGCGCCAGCAGCCAAGATTGGGGACAGGCGGTCGGCGAGCAGTACTTC.

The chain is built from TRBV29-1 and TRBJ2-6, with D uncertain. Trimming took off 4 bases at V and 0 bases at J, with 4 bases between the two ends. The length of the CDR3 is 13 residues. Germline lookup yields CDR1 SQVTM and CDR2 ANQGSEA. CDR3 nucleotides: TGCAGCGTTGGGAGCTCTGGGGCCAACGTCCTGACTTTC. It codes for CSVGSSGANVLTF.

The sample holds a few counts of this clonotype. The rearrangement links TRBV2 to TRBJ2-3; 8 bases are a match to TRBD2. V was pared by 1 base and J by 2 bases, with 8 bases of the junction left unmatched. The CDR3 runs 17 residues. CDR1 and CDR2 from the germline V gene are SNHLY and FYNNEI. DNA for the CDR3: TGTGCCAGCAGTGAAGTATTAGCGGGGAAGAACACAGATACGCAGTATTTT. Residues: CASSEVLAGKNTDTQYF.

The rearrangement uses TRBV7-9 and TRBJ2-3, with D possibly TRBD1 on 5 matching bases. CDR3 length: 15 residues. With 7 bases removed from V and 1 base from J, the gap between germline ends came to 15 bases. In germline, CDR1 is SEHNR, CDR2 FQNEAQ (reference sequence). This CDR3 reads CASIPVGQGTDTQYF. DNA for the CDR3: TGTGCCAGCATCCCGGTGGGGCAGGGCACAGATACGCAGTATTTT.

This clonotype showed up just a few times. The CDR3: CASSLGYSGGQETQYF. CDR3 coding DNA: TGTGCCAGCAGCTTAGGGTATAGCGGGGGACAAGAGACCCAGTACTTC. This sequence joins TRBV11-2 and TRBJ2-5; 9 nucleotides line up with TRBD2. This CDR3 has 16 amino acids. Germline V gives CDR1 SGHAT, CDR2 FQNNGV. With V trimmed by 1 base and J by 2 bases, 5 bases remained unmatched.

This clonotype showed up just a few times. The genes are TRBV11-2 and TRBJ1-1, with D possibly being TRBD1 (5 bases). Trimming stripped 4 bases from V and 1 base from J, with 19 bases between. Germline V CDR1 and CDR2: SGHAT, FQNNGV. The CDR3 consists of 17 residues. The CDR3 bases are TGTGCCAGCAGCTCCTACCCCACCAATACAGGGAACACTGAAGCTTTCTTT. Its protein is CASSSYPTNTGNTEAFF.

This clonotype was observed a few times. CDR3 in amino acids: CASSERAGLGTGELFF. The CDR3 DNA is TGTGCCAGCAGTGAAAGGGCAGGGTTGGGCACCGGGGAGCTGTTTTTT. The V gene is TRBV6-1, the J gene TRBJ2-2; a weak D match, TRBD1 (5 bases). Germline V gene data show CDR1 as MNHNS and CDR2 as SASEGT. The CDR3 totals 16 residues. V was trimmed by 2 bases and J by 4 bases, leaving 14 bases between them.

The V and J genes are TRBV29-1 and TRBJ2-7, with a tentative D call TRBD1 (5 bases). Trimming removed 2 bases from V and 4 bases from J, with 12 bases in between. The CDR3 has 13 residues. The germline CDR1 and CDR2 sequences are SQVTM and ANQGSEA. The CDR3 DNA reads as TGCAGCGTTGAATCAGGGCTAGGGTACGAGCAGTACTTC. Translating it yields CSVESGLGYEQYF.

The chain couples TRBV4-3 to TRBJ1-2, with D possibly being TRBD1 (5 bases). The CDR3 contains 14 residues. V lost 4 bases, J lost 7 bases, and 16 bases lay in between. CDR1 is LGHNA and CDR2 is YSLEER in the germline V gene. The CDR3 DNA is TGCGCCAGCAGCCGTTACGGGACGCCCGGTGGCTACACCTTC. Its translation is CASSRYGTPGGYTF.